The 6 T cell receptor beta chains below come from one sample, sequenced in a study of T-cell memory formation after mild COVID-19. MiXCR, run by TCRdb on the 5' RACE reads, gives a single entry per CDR3 protein. The sample lists hundreds of thousands of distinct CDR3 sequences; 16% were seen once. The source material was PBMCs or a T cell subset sorted from them (not recorded which). All receptors come from a young man who had mild COVID-19 (a few samples of this study predate the infection). Cell type and time point are not known.

In its sample, this clonotype was seen a few times. V gene TRBV10-3 combines with J gene TRBJ1-5; the D gene is possibly TRBD1 (5 bases). The CDR3 covers 14 residues. Germline CDR1 is ENHRY and CDR2 is SYGVKD. Trimming left V 2 bases short and J 3 bases short, with 8 bases between. DNA for the CDR3: TGTGCCATCAGTGAGCAGGGTAACAATCAGCCCCAGCATTTT. Its translation: CAISEQGNNQPQHF.

The chain couples TRBV4-2 to TRBJ2-3; TRBD1 matches at 9 bases. V lost 0 bases to trimming and J lost 4 bases; unmatched junction nucleotides: 5. The V gene's germline CDR1 is LGHNA and CDR2 YNFKEQ. The length of the CDR3 is 16 residues. DNA for the CDR3: TGTGCCAGCAGCCAAGATATAGGGACAGGGCCAGATACGCAGTATTTT. Its translation: CASSQDIGTGPDTQYF.

This chain uses TRBV7-2 with TRBJ1-4; D is unresolved. Germline values: CDR1 SGHTA, CDR2 FQGNSA. The CDR3 extends over 13 amino acids. The V end lost 1 base, the J end lost 8 bases, and 8 bases lay between the germline ends. The CDR3 nucleotides are TGTGCCAGCAGCTTAGTGGGAGAAGAAAAACTGTTTTTT. It translates to CASSLVGEEKLFF.

This chain uses TRBV5-1 with TRBJ1-2; the match to TRBD1 covers 9 bases. This CDR3 contains 14 residues. Germline CDR1 and CDR2: SGHRS and YFSETQ. Losses at the gene ends were 6 bases for V and 6 bases for J; bases not matched to a gene: 9. The CDR3 loop is CASTMTGGTDGYTF. The DNA for the CDR3 is TGCGCCAGCACCATGACAGGGGGTACGGATGGCTACACCTTC.

This clonotype was seen a handful of times. The V call is TRBV6-5, the J call TRBJ2-4; possibly TRBD1 for D (6 bases). V shed 10 bases and J shed 8 bases, with 12 bases lying between them. Germline values: CDR1 MNHEY, CDR2 SVGAGI. The CDR3 covers 11 residues. The CDR3 nucleotides are TGTGCCACCAGGGGATTACACATTCAGTACTTC. Protein: CATRGLHIQYF.

This chain uses TRBV11-2 with TRBJ2-7, with D possibly TRBD1 on 7 matching bases. Trimming left V 8 bases short and J 7 bases short, with 18 bases between. Looked up from germline, CDR1 is SGHAT and CDR2 is FQNNGV. CDR3 length: 13 amino acids. CDR3 region: CASAAGGFDEQYV. CDR3 coding DNA: TGTGCCAGCGCCGCAGGGGGGTTCGATGAGCAGTACGTC.